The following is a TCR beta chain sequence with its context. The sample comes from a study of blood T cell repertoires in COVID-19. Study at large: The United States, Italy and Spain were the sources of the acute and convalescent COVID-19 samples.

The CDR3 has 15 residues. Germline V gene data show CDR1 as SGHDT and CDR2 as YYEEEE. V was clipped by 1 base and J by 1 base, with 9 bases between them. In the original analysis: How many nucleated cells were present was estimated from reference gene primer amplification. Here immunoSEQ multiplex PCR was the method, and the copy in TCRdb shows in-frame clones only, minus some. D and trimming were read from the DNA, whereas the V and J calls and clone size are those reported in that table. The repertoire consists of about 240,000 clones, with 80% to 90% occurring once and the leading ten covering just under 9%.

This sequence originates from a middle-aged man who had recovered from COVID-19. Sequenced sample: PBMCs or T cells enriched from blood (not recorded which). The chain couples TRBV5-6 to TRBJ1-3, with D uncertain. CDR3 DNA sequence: TGTGCCAGCAGCTTGTTCCAGTCATCTGGAAACACCATATATTTT. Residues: CASSLFQSSGNTIYF.